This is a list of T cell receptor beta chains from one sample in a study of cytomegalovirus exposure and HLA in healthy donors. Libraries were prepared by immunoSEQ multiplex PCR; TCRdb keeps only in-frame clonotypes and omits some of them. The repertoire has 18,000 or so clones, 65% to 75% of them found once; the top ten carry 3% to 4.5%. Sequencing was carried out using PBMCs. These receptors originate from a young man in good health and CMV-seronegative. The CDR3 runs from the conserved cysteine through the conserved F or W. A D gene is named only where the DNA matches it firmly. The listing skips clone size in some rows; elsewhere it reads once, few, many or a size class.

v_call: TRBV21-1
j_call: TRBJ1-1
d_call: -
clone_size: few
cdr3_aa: CASSTKSREPEAFF
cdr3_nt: TGTGCCAGCAGCACCAAGTCGAGGGAGCCTGAAGCTTTCTTT

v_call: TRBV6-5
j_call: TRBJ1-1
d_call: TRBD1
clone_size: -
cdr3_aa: CASSYSGRGGAGTFF
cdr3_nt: TGTGCCAGCAGTTACTCCGGAAGAGGGGGCGCCGGGACTTTCTTT

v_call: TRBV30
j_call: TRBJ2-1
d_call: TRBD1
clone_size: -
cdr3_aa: CACATGTVYNEQFF
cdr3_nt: TGTGCCTGTGCCACCGGGACAGTCTACAATGAGCAGTTCTTC

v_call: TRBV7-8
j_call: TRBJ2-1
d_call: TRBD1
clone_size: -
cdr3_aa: CASSSDRGNEQFF
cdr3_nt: TGTGCCAGCAGCTCGGACAGGGGTAATGAGCAGTTCTTC

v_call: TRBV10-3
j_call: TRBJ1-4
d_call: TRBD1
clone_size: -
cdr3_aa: CAIRADRASEKLFF
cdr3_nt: TGTGCCATCAGGGCGGACAGGGCGAGTGAAAAACTGTTTTTT

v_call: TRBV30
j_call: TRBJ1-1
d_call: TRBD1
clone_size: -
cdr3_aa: CAWTGGSGTEAFF
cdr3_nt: TGTGCCTGGACAGGGGGCTCGGGCACTGAAGCTTTCTTT

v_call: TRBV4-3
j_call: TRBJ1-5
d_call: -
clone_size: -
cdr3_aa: CASSQDTGPEQPQHF
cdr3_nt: TGCGCCAGCAGCCAAGATACAGGGCCAGAACAGCCCCAGCATTTT

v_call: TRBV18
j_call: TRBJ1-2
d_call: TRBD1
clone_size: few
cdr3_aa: CASSPDRAGYGYTF
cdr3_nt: TGTGCCAGCTCTCCCGACAGGGCGGGTTATGGCTACACCTTC

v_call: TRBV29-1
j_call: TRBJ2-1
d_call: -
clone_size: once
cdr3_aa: CSVDKRLISEQFF
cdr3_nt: TGCAGCGTTGATAAGAGACTCATTAGTGAGCAGTTCTTC

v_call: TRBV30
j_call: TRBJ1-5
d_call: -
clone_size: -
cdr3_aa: CAWSSGVGQPQHF
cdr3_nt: TGTGCCTGGAGCTCGGGGGTGGGTCAGCCCCAGCATTTT